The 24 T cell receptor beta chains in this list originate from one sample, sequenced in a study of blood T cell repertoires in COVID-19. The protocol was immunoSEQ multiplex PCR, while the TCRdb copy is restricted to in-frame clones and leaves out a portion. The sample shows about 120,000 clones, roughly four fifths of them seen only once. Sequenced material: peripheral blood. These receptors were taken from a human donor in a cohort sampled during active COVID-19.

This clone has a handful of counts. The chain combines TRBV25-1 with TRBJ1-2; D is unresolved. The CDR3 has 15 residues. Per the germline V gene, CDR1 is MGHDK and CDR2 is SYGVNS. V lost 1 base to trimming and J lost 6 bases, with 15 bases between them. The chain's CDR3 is CASSESRLPQHGYTF. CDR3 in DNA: TGTGCCAGCAGTGAATCCAGACTCCCTCAACATGGCTACACCTTC.

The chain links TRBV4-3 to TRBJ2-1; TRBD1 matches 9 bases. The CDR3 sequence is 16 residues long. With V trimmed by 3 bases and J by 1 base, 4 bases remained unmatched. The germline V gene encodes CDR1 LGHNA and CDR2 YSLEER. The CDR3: CASSQRGQGSYNEQFF. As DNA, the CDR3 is TGCGCCAGCAGCCAGAGGGGACAGGGTTCCTACAATGAGCAGTTCTTC.

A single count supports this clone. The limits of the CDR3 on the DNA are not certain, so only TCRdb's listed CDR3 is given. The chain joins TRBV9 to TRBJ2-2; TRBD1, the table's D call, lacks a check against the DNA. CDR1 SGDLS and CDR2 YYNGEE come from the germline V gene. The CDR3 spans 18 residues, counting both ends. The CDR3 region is CASSVQGGPKFGAGELFF.

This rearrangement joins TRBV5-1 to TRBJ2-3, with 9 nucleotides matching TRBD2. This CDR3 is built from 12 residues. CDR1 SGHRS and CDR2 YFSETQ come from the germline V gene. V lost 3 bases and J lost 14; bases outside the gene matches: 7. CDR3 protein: CASSSLAGEVYF. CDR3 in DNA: TGCGCCAGCAGCTCCTTAGCGGGGGAGGTGTATTTT.

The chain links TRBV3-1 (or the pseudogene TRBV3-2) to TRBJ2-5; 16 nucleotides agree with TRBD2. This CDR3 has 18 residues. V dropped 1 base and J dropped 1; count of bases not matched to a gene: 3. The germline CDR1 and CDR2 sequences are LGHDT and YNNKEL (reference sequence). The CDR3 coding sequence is TGTGCCAGCAGCCAAGCGGGACTAGCGGGGGGGCCCCAAGAGACCCAGTACTTC. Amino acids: CASSQAGLAGGPQETQYF.

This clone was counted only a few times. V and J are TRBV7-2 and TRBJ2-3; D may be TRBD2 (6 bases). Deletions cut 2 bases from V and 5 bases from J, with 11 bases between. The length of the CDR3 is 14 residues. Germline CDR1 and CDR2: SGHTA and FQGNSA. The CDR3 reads CASSLKIGRDTQYF. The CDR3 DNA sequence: TGTGCCAGCAGCTTAAAAATCGGGAGAGATACGCAGTATTTT.

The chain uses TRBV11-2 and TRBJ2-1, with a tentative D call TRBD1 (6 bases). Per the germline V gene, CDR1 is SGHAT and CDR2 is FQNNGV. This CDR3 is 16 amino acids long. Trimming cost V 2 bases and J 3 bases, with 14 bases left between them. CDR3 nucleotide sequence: TGTGCCAGCAGCTTATGGGGCAGGGGTTACTACAATGAGCAGTTCTTC. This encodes CASSLWGRGYYNEQFF.

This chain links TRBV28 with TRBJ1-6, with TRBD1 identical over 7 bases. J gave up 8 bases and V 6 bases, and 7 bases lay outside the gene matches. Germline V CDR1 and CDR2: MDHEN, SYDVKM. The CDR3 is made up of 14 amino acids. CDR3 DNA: TGTGCCAGCAGCCCAGGGGGTATAGATTCACCCCTCCACTTT. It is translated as CASSPGGIDSPLHF.

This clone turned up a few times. The CDR3 DNA reads as TGTGCCAGCAGCGTACTACAGGGGGCGGATGGTCAGCCCCAGCATTTT. Protein sequence: CASSVLQGADGQPQHF. The chain recombines TRBV7-8 with TRBJ1-5; 9 nucleotides line up with TRBD1. Germline lookup yields CDR1 SGHVS and CDR2 FQNEAQ. The J segment lost 6 bases and the V segment lost 5 bases, leaving 11 bases of the junction unmatched. The CDR3 is made up of 16 amino acids.

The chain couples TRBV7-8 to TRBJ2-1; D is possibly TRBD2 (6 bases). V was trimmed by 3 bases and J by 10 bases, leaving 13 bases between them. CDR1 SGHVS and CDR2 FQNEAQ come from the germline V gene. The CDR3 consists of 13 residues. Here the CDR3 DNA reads TGTGCCAGCAGCTTTAATCCAGGGAGGGAGCAGTTCTTC. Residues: CASSFNPGREQFF.

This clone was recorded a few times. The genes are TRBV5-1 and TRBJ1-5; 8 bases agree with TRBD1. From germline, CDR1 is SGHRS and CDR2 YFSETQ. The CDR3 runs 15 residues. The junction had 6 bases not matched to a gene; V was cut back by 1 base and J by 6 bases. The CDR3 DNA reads TGCGCCAGCAGCTTGAGTCCAGGGGGCGGTCAGCCCCAGCATTTT. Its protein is CASSLSPGGGQPQHF.

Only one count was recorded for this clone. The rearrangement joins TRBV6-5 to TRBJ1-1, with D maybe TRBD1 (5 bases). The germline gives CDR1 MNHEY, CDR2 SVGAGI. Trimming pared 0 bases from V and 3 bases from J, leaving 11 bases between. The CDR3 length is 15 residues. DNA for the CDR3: TGTGCCAGCAGTTACTCGGCCAGGGCGGACACTGAAGCTTTCTTT. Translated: CASSYSARADTEAFF.

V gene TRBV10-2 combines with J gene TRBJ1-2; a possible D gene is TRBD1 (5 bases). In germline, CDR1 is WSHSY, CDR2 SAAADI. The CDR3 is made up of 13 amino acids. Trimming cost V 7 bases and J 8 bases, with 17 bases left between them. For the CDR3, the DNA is TGCGCCAGCATAGCAGGGCCTCTAAGCGGCTACACCTTC. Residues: CASIAGPLSGYTF.

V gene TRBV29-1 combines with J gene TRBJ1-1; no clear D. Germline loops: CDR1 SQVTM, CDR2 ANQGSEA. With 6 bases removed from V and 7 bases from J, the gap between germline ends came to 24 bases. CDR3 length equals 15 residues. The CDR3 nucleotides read TGCAGCGTAGCCAAGGAGCGGTCCCCCCAGGATGAAGCTTTCTTT. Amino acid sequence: CSVAKERSPQDEAFF.

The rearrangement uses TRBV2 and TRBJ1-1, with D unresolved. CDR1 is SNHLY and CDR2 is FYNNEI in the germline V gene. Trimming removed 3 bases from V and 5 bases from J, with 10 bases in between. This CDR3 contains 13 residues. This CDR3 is CASSEGPRTEAFF. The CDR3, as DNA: TGTGCCAGCAGTGAGGGCCCTCGGACTGAAGCTTTCTTT. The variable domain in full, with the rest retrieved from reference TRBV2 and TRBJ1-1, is EPEVTQTPSHQVTQMGQEVILRCVPISNHLYFYWYRQILGQKVEFLVSFYNNEISEKSEIFDDQFSVERPDGSNFTLKIRSTKLEDSAMYFCASSEGPRTEAFFGQGTRLTVV.

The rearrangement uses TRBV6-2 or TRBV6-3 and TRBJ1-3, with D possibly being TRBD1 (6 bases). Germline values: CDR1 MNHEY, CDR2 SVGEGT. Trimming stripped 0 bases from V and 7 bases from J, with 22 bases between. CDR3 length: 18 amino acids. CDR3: CASSYSFGLWTARNTIYF. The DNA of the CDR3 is TGTGCCAGCAGTTACTCGTTTGGTCTTTGGACAGCCCGTAACACCATATATTTT.

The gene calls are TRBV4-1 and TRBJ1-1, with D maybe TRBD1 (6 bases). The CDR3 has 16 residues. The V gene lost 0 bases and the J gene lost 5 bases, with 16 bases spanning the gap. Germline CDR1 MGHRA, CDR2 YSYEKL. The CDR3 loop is CASSQDLAGAGTEAFF. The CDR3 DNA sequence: TGCGCCAGCAGCCAAGATCTGGCAGGGGCTGGAACTGAAGCTTTCTTT.

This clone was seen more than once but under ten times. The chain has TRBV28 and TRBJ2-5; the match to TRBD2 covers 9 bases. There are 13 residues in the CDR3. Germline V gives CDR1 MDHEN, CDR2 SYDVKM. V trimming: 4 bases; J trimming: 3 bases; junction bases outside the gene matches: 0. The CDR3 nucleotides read TGTGCCAGCAGTTCTAGCGGGGAAGAGACCCAGTACTTC. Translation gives CASSSSGEETQYF.

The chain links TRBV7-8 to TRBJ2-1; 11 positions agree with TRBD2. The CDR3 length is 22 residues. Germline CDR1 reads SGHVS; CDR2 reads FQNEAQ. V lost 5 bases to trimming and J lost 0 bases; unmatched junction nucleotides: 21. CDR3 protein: CASSQDRDLAGGFLRSYNEQFF. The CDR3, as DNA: TGTGCCAGCAGCCAAGACAGGGACTTAGCGGGGGGGTTTCTACGCTCCTACAATGAGCAGTTCTTC.

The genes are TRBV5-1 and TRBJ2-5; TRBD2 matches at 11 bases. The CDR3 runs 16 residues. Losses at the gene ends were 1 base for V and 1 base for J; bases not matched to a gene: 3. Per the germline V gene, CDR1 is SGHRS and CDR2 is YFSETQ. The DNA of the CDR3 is TGCGCCAGCAGCTTGTCTCTAGCGGGGGGCCAAGAGACCCAGTACTTC. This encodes CASSLSLAGGQETQYF.

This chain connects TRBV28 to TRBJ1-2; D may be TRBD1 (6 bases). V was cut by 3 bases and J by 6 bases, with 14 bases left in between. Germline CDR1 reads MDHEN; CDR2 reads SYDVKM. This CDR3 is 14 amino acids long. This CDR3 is CASSLGSTGHGYTF. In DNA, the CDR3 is TGTGCCAGCAGTTTGGGCTCGACAGGCCATGGCTACACCTTC.

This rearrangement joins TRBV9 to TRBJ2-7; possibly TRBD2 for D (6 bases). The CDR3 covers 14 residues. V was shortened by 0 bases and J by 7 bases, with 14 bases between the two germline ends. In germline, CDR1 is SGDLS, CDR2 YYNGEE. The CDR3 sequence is CASSVVGGSEEQYF. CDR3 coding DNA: TGTGCCAGCAGCGTAGTGGGGGGTTCCGAAGAGCAGTACTTC. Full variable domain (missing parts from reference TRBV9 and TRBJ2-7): DSGVTQTPKHLITATGQRVTLRCSPRSGDLSVYWYQQSLDQGLQFLIQYYNGEERAKGNILERFSAQQFPDLHSELNLSSLELGDSALYFCASSVVGGSEEQYFGPGTRLTVT.

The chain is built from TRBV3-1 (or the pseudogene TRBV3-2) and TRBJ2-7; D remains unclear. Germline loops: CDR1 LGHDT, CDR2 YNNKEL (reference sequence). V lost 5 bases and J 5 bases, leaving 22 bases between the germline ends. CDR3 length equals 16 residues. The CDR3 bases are TGTGCCAGCAGCTGCTGTTGTCCCATCGTGTTAGACGAGCAGTACTTC. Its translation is CASSCCCPIVLDEQYF.

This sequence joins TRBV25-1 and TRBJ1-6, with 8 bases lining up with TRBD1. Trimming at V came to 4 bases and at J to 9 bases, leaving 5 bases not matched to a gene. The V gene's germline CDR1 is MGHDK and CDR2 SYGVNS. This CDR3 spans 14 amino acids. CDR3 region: CASSGGDRSSPLHF. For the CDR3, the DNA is TGTGCCAGCAGTGGGGGGGACAGGTCTTCACCCCTCCACTTT.